A single sample gave rise to the 7 T cell receptor beta chains below, sequenced in a study of shared clonotypes between healthy human individuals. The protocol was immunoSEQ multiplex PCR, while the TCRdb copy is restricted to in-frame clones and leaves out a portion. The table records 2 million or so clones, 85% to 95% of them present only once. The material sequenced was naive CD4+ T cells sorted from blood. Subset here: CD45RA+ positively selected. These receptors were collected from a man between 18 and 29 years old in good health.

The V gene is TRBV5-4, the J gene TRBJ2-4; TRBD2 agrees at 11 bases. This CDR3 comprises 16 residues. After removal of 2 bases from V and 5 bases from J, the junction contained 6 bases not matched to a gene. Germline values: CDR1 SGHNT, CDR2 YYREEE (reference sequence). CDR3 coding DNA: TGTGCCAGCAGCTTTCCCGTACTAGCGGGGGAAAACATTCAGTACTTC. This encodes CASSFPVLAGENIQYF.

V usage is TRBV6-1 and J usage is TRBJ1-2; no definite D call. The CDR3 extends over 12 amino acids. The germline V and J ends were trimmed by 4 bases and 4 bases, with 7 bases remaining between them. In germline, CDR1 is MNHNS, CDR2 SASEGT. The CDR3 DNA reads as TGTGCCAGCAGTGCAGGAGGCTATGGCTACACCTTC. It yields the protein CASSAGGYGYTF.

This clone was picked up one time. CDR3 in amino acids: CASSYGLAVNEQFF. In DNA, the CDR3 is TGTGCCAGCAGTTACGGACTAGCGGTCAATGAGCAGTTCTTC. The rearrangement uses TRBV6-5 and TRBJ2-1; 10 bases are shared with TRBD2. Unmatched junction bases numbered 1, after V lost 2 bases and J lost 6 bases. Germline values: CDR1 MNHEY, CDR2 SVGAGI. The CDR3 is 14 residues long.

The chain links TRBV14 to TRBJ2-1; 7 bases are shared with TRBD1. The junction had 6 bases not matched to a gene; V was cut back by 8 bases and J by 5 bases. The CDR3 is 13 amino acids. Germline lookup yields CDR1 SGHDN and CDR2 FVKESK. CDR3 nucleotide sequence: TGTGCCAGCGGGAGACAGGGTGACAATGAGCAGTTCTTC. It encodes CASGRQGDNEQFF.

The chain joins TRBV5-1 to TRBJ2-5, with D perhaps matching TRBD1 (6 bases). This CDR3 spans 15 amino acids. Germline loops: CDR1 SGHRS, CDR2 YFSETQ. Between the trimmed V and J ends, which lost 7 bases and 0 bases, there was a span of 16 bases. In DNA form, the CDR3 reads TGCGCCAGCGGGTGGGGCCAGGGGAACCAAGAGACCCAGTACTTC. Its protein is CASGWGQGNQETQYF.

The chain combines TRBV30 with TRBJ2-7; D remains unclear. CDR3 length: 11 residues. In germline, CDR1 is GTSNPN, CDR2 SVGIG (reference sequence). Trimming shortened V by 2 bases and J by 5 bases, and 7 bases separated the two germline ends. CDR3 loop: CAWSPGHEQYF. DNA for the CDR3: TGTGCCTGGAGTCCCGGTCACGAGCAGTACTTC.

CDR3 nucleotide sequence: TGCGCCAGCAGTGAACGGACCGGGGAGCTGTTTTTT. This sequence encodes CASSERTGELFF. The V gene is TRBV10-2, the J gene TRBJ2-2, with unresolved D. Per the germline V gene, CDR1 is WSHSY and CDR2 is SAAADI. Trimming removed 3 bases at V and 5 bases at J, with 4 bases between. The CDR3 sequence is 12 residues long.